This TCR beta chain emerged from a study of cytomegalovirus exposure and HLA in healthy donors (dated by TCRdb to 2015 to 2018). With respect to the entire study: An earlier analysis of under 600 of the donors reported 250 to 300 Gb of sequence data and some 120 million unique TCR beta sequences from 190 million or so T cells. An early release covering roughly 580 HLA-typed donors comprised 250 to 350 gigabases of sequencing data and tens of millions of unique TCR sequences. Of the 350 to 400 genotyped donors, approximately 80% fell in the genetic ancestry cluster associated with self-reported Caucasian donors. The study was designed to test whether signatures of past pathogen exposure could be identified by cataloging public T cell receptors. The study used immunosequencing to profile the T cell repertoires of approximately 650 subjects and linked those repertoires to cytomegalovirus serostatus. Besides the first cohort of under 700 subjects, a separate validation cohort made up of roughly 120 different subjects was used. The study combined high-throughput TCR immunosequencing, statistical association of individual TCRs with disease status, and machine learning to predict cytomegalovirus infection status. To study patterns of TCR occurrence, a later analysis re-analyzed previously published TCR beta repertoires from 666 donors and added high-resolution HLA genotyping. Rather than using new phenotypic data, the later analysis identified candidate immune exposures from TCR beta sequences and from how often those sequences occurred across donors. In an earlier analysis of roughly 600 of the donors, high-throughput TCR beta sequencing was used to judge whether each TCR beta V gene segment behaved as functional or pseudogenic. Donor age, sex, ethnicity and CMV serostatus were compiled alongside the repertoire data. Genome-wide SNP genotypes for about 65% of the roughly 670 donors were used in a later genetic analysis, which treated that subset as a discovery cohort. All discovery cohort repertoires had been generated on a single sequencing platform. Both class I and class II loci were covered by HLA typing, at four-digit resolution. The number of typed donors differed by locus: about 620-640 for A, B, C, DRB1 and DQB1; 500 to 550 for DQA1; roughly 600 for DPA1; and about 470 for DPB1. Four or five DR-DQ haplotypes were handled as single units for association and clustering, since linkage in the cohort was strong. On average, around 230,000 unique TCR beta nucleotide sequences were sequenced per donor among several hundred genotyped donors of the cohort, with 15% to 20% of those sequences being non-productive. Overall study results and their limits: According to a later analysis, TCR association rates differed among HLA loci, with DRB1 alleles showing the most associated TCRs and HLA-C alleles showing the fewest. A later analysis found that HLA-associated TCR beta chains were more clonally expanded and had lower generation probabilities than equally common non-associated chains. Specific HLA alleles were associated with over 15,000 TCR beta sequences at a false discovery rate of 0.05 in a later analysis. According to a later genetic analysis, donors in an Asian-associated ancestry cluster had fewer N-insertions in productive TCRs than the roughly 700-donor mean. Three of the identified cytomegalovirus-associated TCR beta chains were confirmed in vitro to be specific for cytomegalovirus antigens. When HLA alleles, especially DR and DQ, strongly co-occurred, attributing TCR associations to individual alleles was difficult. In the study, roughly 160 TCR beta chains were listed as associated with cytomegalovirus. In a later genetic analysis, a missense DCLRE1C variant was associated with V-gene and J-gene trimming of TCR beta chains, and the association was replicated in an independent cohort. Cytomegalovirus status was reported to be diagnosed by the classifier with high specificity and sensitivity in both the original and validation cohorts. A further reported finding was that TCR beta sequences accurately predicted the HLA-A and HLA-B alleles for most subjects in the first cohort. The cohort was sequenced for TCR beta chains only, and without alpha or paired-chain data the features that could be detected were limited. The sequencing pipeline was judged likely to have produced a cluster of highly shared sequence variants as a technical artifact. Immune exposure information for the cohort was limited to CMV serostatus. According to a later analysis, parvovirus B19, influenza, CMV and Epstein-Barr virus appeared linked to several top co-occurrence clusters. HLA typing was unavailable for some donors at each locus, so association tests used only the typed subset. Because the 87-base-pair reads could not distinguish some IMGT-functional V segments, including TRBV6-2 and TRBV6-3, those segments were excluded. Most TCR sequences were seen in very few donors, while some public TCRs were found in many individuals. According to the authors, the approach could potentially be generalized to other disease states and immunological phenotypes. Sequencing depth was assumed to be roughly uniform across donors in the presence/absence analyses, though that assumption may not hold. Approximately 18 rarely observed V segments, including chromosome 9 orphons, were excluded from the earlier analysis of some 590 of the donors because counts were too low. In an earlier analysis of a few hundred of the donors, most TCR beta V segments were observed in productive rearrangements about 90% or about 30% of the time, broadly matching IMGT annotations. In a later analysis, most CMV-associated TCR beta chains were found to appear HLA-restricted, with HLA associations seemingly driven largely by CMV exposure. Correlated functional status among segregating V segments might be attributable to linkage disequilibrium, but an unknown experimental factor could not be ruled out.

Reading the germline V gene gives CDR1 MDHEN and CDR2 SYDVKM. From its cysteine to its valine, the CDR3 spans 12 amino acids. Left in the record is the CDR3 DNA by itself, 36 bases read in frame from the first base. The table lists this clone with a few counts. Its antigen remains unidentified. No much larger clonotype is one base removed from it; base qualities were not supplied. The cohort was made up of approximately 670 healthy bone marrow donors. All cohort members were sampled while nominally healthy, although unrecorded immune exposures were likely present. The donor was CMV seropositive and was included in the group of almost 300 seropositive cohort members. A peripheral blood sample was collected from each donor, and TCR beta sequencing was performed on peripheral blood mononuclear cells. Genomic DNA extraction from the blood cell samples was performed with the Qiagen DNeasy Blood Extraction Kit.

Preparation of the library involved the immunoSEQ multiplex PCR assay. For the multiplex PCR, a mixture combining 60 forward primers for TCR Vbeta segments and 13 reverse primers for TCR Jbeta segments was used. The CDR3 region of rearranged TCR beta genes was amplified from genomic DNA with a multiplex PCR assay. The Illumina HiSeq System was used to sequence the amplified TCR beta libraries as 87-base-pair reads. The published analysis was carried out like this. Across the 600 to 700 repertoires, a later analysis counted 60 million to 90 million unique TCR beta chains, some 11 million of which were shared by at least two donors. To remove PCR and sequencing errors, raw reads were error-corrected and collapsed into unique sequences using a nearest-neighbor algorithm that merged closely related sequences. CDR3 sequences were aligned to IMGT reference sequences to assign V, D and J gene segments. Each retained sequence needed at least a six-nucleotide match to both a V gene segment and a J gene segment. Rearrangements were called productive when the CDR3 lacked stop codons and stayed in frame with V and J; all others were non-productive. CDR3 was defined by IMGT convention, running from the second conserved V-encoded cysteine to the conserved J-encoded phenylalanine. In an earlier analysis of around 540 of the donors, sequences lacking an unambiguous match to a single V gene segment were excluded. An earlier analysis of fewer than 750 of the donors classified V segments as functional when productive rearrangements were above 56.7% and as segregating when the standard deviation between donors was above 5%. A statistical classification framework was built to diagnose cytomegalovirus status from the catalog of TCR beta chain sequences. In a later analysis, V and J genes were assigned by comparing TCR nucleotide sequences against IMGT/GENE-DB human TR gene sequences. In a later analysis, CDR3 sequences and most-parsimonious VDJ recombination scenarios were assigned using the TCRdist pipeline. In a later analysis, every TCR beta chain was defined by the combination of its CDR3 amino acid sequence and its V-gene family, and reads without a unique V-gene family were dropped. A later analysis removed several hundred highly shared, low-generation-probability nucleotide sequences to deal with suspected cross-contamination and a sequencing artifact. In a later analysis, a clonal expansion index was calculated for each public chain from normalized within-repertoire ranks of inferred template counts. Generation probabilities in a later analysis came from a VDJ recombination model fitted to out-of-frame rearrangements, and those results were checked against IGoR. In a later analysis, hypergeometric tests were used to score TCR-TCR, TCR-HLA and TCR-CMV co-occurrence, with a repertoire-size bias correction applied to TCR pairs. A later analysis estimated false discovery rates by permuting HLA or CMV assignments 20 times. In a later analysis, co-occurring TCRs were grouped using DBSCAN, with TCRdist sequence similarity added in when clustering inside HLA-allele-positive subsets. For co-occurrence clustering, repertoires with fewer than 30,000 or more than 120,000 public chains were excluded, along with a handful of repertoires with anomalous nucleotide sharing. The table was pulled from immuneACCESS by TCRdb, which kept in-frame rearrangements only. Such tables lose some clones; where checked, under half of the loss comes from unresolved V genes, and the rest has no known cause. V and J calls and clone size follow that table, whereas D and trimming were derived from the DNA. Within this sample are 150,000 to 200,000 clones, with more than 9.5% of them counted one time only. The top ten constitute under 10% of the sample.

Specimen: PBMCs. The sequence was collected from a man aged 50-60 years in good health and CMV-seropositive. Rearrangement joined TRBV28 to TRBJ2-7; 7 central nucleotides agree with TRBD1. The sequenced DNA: TGTGGCCAACAGGGGCTTCCCTACGAGCAGTACGTC. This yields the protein CGQQGLPYEQYV.